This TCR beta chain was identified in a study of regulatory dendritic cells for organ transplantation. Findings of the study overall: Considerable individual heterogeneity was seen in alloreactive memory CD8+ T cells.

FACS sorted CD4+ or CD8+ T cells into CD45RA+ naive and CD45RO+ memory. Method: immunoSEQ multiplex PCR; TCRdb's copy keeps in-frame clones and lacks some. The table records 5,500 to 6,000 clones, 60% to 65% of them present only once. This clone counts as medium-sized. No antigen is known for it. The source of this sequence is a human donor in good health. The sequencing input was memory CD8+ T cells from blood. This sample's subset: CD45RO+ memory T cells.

The CDR3 here is CASSPDTLNTEAFF. The DNA of the CDR3 is TGTGCCAGCAGCCCGGACACCTTGAACACTGAAGCTTTCTTT. This chain uses TRBV5-5 with TRBJ1-1; D may be TRBD1 (5 bases). The germline V gene has CDR1 SGHKS and CDR2 YYEKEE (reference sequence). The length of the CDR3 is 14 residues. The V end was cut by 4 bases, the J end by 0 bases, with 10 bases between.